A single sample gave rise to the 15 T cell receptor beta chains below, sequenced in a study of T cell clones after liver transplantation (dated 2019 in TCRdb). The library was made by the immunoSEQ multiplex PCR assay. Here the immuneACCESS table is served through TCRdb, limited to in-frame sequences with V and J called. Missing clones are a known gap in these copies; in checked studies unresolved V genes cover under half, and the rest lacks a known reason. The sample table holds 25,000 to 40,000 clones, of which around 94% were seen once. The ten biggest clones cover approximately 26% of the sample. Sequenced here: CD8+ T cells from blood, sampled 12 months after liver transplant. Receptor source: a human patient who received a liver transplant. Some T cells may have been brought in with the graft after a transplant.

As regards this clone: This same CDR3 is encoded by further DNA sequences in the sample. J is TRBJ2-1 and V is TRBV19; D call uncertain. Germline V lookup: CDR1 LNHDA, CDR2 SQIVND (reference sequence). Trimming shortened V by 1 base and J by 5 bases, and 12 bases separated the two germline ends. The CDR3 is made up of 15 amino acids. The CDR3 here is CASSIGPLEHNEQFF. CDR3 DNA sequence: TGTGCCAGTAGTATAGGCCCCCTCGAGCACAATGAGCAGTTCTTC.

This chain links TRBV6-5 with TRBJ2-5; TRBD1 is a possible D gene (6 bases). The germline CDR1 and CDR2 sequences are MNHEY and SVGAGI. The CDR3 runs 14 residues. Trimming left V 7 bases short and J 5 bases short, with 17 bases between. CDR3: CASTRGPQGETQYF. CDR3 bases: TGTGCCAGCACCAGGGGCCCCCAAGGGGAGACCCAGTACTTC.

The chain has TRBV4-3 and TRBJ2-3, with 10 positions matching TRBD2. Per the germline V gene, CDR1 is LGHNA and CDR2 is YSLEER. J was trimmed by 3 bases and V by 1 base; bases with no gene match: 4. The CDR3 covers 16 residues. In DNA form, the CDR3 reads TGCGCCAGCAGCCAAGCTACTAGCGGGGTGACAGATACGCAGTATTTT. Encoded protein: CASSQATSGVTDTQYF.

The chain recombines TRBV28 with TRBJ2-1; a weak D match, TRBD2 (6 bases). V was pared by 6 bases and J by 0 bases, with 15 bases between. Germline V gene sequence: CDR1 MDHEN, CDR2 SYDVKM. This CDR3 region has 16 residues. The CDR3 nucleotides are TGTGCCAGCAGCACTCCTCGGGAGAACTCCTACAATGAGCAGTTCTTC. The encoded protein is CASSTPRENSYNEQFF.

The chain carries TRBV29-1 and TRBJ2-7, with 11 bases identical to TRBD1. Looked up from germline, CDR1 is SQVTM and CDR2 is ANQGSEA. The CDR3 sequence is 14 residues long. V dropped 0 bases and J dropped 4; count of bases not matched to a gene: 2. The CDR3 DNA reads TGCAGCGTTGAAGAGGGGACAGGGGGGTACGAGCAGTACTTC. It is translated as CSVEEGTGGYEQYF.

This chain connects TRBV6-5 to TRBJ1-1; D is uncertain. The CDR3 runs 14 residues. V lost 5 bases, J lost 0 bases, and 10 bases lay in between. Looked up from germline, CDR1 is MNHEY and CDR2 is SVGAGI. This CDR3 is CASSPFGLNTEAFF. CDR3 nucleotide sequence: TGTGCCAGCAGTCCCTTTGGGCTGAACACTGAAGCTTTCTTT.

The rearrangement uses TRBV9 and TRBJ2-3; D is ambiguous. Germline V gene sequence: CDR1 SGDLS, CDR2 YYNGEE. The germline V and J ends were trimmed by 0 bases and 0 bases, with 8 bases remaining between them. The CDR3 runs 15 residues. The CDR3, as DNA: TGTGCCAGCAGCGTAGGGCACTCGAGCACAGATACGCAGTATTTT. It translates to CASSVGHSSTDTQYF.

The DNA of the CDR3 is TGCAGCGTTGTGCAGGGGACTAATGAAAAACTGTTTTTT. This gives the protein CSVVQGTNEKLFF. J is TRBJ1-4 and V is TRBV29-1; TRBD1 is a possible D gene (6 bases). CDR3 length: 13 residues. V lost 4 bases and J 2 bases, leaving 8 bases between the germline ends. Germline V gene sequence: CDR1 SQVTM, CDR2 ANQGSEA.

The chain combines TRBV25-1 with TRBJ1-1; TRBD1 is a possible D gene (5 bases). CDR1 is MGHDK, CDR2 SYGVNS, per germline. This CDR3 spans 13 amino acids. V lost 5 bases, J lost 2 bases, and 9 bases lay in between. In DNA form, the CDR3 reads TGTGCCAGCAGTCAGGGAACAAACACTGAAGCTTTCTTT. It codes for CASSQGTNTEAFF.

V is TRBV4-1 and J is TRBJ2-1; D may be TRBD1 or TRBD2 (5 bases each). Germline loops: CDR1 MGHRA, CDR2 YSYEKL. This CDR3 has 13 residues. V dropped 6 bases and J dropped 8 bases, with 14 bases sitting between them. This CDR3 is CASRGTNSDEQFF. The CDR3, as DNA: TGCGCCAGCAGGGGGACCAACAGCGATGAGCAGTTCTTC.

This rearrangement joins TRBV5-4 to TRBJ1-1; D may be TRBD1 (6 bases). V was cut by 4 bases and J by 7 bases, with 26 bases left in between. Germline V gene data show CDR1 as SGHNT and CDR2 as YYREEE (reference sequence). The CDR3 sequence is 17 residues long. The CDR3 here is CASSGADRSNPLNEAFF. The CDR3 nucleotides are TGTGCCAGCAGCGGGGCTGACAGGTCGAACCCTCTGAATGAAGCTTTCTTT.

J is TRBJ1-1 and V is TRBV10-1; D is undetermined. Looked up from germline, CDR1 is WNHNN and CDR2 is SYGVQD (reference sequence). V gave up 3 bases and J gave up 1 base, with 3 bases separating them. The CDR3 has 12 residues. The CDR3 nucleotides are TGCGCCAGCAGTGACTCGAACACTGAAGCTTTCTTT. As protein: CASSDSNTEAFF.

The genes are TRBV4-3 and TRBJ2-4, with D tentatively TRBD2 (6 bases). The CDR3 is 12 residues long. The germline V gene encodes CDR1 LGHNA and CDR2 YSLEER. V was trimmed by 1 base and J by 8 bases, leaving 6 bases between them. This chain's CDR3 is CASSQGGDIQYF. The CDR3 DNA is TGCGCCAGCAGCCAAGGCGGGGACATTCAGTACTTC.

A single count supports this clone. CDR3 DNA: TGTGCCAGCAGTTCCACAATGGGTGGTTCCTACAATGAGCAGTTCTTC. Translating gives CASSSTMGGSYNEQFF. The chain employs TRBV28 and TRBJ2-1, with no clear D. Germline-derived CDR1 and CDR2 are MDHEN and SYDVKM. Trimming shortened V by 4 bases and J by 1 base, and 14 bases separated the two germline ends. The CDR3 runs to 16 residues.

The chain links TRBV6-5 to TRBJ2-2; D ambiguous. Between the trimmed V and J ends, which lost 0 bases and 8 bases, there was a span of 7 bases. CDR3 length: 13 residues. The germline V gene encodes CDR1 MNHEY and CDR2 SVGAGI. The CDR3 bases are TGTGCCAGCAGTTACTCGGAGTCTGGGGAGCTGTTTTTT. It encodes CASSYSESGELFF.